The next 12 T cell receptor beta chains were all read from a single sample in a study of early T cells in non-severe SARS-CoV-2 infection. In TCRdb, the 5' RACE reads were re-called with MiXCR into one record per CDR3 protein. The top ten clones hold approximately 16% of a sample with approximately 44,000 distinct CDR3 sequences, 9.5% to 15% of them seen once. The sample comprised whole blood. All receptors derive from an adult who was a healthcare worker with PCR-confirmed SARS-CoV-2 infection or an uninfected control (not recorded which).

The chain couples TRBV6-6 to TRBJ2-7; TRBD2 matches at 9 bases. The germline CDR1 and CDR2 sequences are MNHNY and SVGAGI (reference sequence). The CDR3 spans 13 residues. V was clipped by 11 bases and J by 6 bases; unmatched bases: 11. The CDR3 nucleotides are TGTGCCCCCCCGGCTAGCGGGGCTTTCGAGCAGTACTTC. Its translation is CAPPASGAFEQYF.

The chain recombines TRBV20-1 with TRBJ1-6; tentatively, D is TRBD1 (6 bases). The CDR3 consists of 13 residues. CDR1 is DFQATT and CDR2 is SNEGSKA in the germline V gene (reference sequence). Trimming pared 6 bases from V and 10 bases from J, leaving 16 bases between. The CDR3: CSAVRGAGSPLHF. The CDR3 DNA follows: TGCAGTGCCGTCCGGGGGGCAGGGTCACCCCTCCACTTT.

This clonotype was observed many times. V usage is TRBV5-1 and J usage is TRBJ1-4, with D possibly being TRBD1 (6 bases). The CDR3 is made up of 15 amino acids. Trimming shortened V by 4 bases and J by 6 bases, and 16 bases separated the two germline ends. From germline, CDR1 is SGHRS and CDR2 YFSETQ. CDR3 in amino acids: CASSIEQGRYEKLFF. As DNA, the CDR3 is TGCGCCAGCAGCATCGAACAGGGTCGGTATGAAAAACTGTTTTTT.

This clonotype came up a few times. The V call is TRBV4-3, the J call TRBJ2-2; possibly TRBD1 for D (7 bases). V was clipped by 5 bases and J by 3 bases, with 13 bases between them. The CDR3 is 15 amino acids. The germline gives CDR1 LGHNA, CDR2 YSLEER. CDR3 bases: TGCGCCAGCAGCGGAGGGGGCTTAGACACCGGGGAGCTGTTTTTT. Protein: CASSGGGLDTGELFF.

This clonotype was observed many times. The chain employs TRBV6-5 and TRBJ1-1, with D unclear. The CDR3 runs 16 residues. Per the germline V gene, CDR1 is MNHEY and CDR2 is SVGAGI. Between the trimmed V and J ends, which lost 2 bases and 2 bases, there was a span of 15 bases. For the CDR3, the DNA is TGTGCCAGCAGTTACACCCGGGAGCCATCCAACACTGAAGCTTTCTTT. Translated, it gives CASSYTREPSNTEAFF.

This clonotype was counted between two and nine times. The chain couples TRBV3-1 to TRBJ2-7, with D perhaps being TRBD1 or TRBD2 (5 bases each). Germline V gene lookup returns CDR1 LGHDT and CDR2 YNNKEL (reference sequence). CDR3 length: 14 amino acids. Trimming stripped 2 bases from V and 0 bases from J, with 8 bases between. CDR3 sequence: CASSQWGTSYEQYF. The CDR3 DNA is TGTGCCAGCAGCCAATGGGGGACCTCCTACGAGCAGTACTTC.

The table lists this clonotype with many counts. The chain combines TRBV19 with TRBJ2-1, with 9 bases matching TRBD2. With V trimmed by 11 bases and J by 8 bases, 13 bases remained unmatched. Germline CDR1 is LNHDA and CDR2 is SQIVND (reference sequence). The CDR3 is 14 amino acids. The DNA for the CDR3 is TGTGCCGTACAACCTAGCGGGATACTTCATGAGCAGTTCTTC. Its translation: CAVQPSGILHEQFF.

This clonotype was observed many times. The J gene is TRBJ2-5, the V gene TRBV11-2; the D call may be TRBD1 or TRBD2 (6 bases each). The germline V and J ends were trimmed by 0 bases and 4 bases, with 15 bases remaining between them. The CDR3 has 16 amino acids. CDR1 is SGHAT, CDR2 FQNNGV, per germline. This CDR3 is CASSLDQGGGAETQYF. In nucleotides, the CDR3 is TGTGCCAGCAGCTTAGATCAAGGGGGAGGTGCAGAGACCCAGTACTTC.

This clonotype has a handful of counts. As DNA, the CDR3 is TGTGCCAGCACCCTTCCGGGGGTGCATCAGCCCCAGCATTTT. It translates to CASTLPGVHQPQHF. The chain joins TRBV28 to TRBJ1-5, with D possibly matching TRBD1 (5 bases). CDR1 and CDR2 (germline): MDHEN, SYDVKM. The CDR3 consists of 14 residues. With 7 bases removed from V and 5 bases from J, the gap between germline ends came to 15 bases.

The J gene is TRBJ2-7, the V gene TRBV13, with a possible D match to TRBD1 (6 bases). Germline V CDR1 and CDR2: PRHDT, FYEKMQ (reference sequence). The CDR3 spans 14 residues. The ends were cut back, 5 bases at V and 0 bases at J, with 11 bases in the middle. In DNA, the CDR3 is TGTGCCAGCAGCCGGAAGGACAGCTCCTACGAGCAGTACTTC. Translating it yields CASSRKDSSYEQYF.

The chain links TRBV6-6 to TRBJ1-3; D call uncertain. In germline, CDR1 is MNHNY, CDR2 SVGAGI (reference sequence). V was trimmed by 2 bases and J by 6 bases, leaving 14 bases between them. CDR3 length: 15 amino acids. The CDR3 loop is CASSYDNGEENTIYF. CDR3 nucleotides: TGTGCCAGCAGTTACGACAACGGGGAGGAAAACACCATATATTTT.

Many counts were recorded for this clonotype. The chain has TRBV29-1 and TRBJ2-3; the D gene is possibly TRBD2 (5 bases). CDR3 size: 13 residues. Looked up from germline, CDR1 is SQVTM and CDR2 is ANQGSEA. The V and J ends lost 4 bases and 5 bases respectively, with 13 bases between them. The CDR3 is CSVVFGVGDTQYF. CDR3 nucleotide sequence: TGCAGCGTTGTGTTCGGGGTTGGAGATACGCAGTATTTT.